Shown below are 28 T cell receptor beta chains from a single sample sequenced in a study of blood T cell repertoires in COVID-19. Assay: immunoSEQ multiplex PCR; the TCRdb copy retains only in-frame clones and omits some. This repertoire shows over 90,000 clones, roughly nine tenths found once; its top ten account for roughly 5%. Sequencing was done on a sample of peripheral blood. The receptors originated from a man in his fifties or sixties with acute or convalescent COVID-19.

This clone came up a few times. The genes are TRBV5-4 and TRBJ2-7, with 16 bases identical to TRBD2. Losses at the gene ends were 5 bases for V and 0 bases for J; bases not matched to a gene: 8. This CDR3 is built from 18 residues. The germline V gene encodes CDR1 SGHNT and CDR2 YYREEE (reference sequence). CDR3 region: CASSRGLAGGTGSYEQYF. Written as DNA, the CDR3 is TGTGCCAGCAGTCGGGGACTAGCGGGAGGGACCGGCTCCTACGAGCAGTACTTC. Full variable domain (missing parts from reference TRBV5-4 and TRBJ2-7): ETGVTQSPTHLIKTRGQQVTLRCSSQSGHNTVSWYQQALGQGPQFIFQYYREEENGRGNFPPRFSGLQFPNYSSELNVNALELDDSALYLCASSRGLAGGTGSYEQYFGPGTRLTVT.

The V and J genes are TRBV27 and TRBJ2-1; 16 bases fit TRBD2. V gave up 5 bases and J gave up 3 bases; unmatched junction bases: 4. The germline gives CDR1 MNHEY, CDR2 SMNVEV (reference sequence). CDR3 size: 17 residues. CDR3 loop: CASSGGLAGGFYNEQFF. In nucleotides, the CDR3 is TGTGCCAGCAGTGGGGGACTAGCGGGAGGGTTCTACAATGAGCAGTTCTTC.

The rearrangement joins TRBV2 to TRBJ2-1; the match to TRBD2 covers 11 bases. Germline values: CDR1 SNHLY, CDR2 FYNNEI. V shed 8 bases, J shed 3 bases, and the junction held 15 bases outside the gene matches. This CDR3 spans 18 amino acids. The CDR3 region is CASQRVLAGASSYNEQFF. As DNA, the CDR3 is TGTGCCAGCCAGAGGGTACTAGCGGGAGCCAGCAGCTACAATGAGCAGTTCTTC.

This chain uses TRBV5-6 with TRBJ2-3, with 8 bases lining up with TRBD2. This CDR3 has 16 residues. J was trimmed by 4 bases and V by 4 bases; bases with no gene match: 11. CDR1 is SGHDT, CDR2 YYEEEE, per germline. Here the CDR3 DNA reads TGTGCCAGCAGCGTTTCTGAGCGGGAGAGCGCAGATACGCAGTATTTT. It codes for CASSVSERESADTQYF. Drawing the rest from reference TRBV5-6 and TRBJ2-3, the complete variable domain is DAGVTQSPTHLIKTRGQQVTLRCSPKSGHDTVSWYQQALGQGPQFIFQYYEEEERQRGNFPDRFSGHQFPNYSSELNVNALLLGDSALYLCASSVSERESADTQYFGPGTRLTVL.

The rearrangement links TRBV15 to TRBJ2-3; D call uncertain. The ends were cut back, 10 bases at V and 0 bases at J, with 11 bases in the middle. This CDR3 region has 13 residues. Germline loops: CDR1 LNHNV, CDR2 YYDKDF (reference sequence). CDR3 nucleotides: TGTGCCATCCGGGTGGGTAGCACAGATACGCAGTATTTT. Its translation: CAIRVGSTDTQYF. Using reference TRBV15 and TRBJ2-3 for the parts outside the CDR3, the full variable domain is DAMVIQNPRYQVTQFGKPVTLSCSQTLNHNVMYWYQQKSSQAPKLLFHYYDKDFNNEADTPDNFQSRRPNTSFCFLDIRSPGLGDTAMYLCAIRVGSTDTQYFGPGTRLTVL.

This clone showed up just once. This sequence joins TRBV6-6 and TRBJ1-1; a weak D match, TRBD1 (6 bases). The CDR3 has 12 residues. Germline CDR1 is MNHNY and CDR2 is SVGAGI (reference sequence). The V and J ends lost 5 bases and 4 bases respectively, with 8 bases between them. The CDR3 here is CASSTGSTEAFF. The CDR3 DNA sequence: TGTGCCAGCAGTACAGGGAGCACTGAAGCTTTCTTT.

This sequence joins TRBV28 and TRBJ2-3; weak D call: TRBD2 (5 bases). CDR3 length: 14 residues. Trimming removed 4 bases at V and 1 base at J, with 9 bases between. Germline CDR1 MDHEN, CDR2 SYDVKM. This CDR3 reads CASSYNSGTDTQYF. CDR3 coding DNA: TGTGCCAGCAGTTATAATAGCGGCACAGATACGCAGTATTTT.

The chain is built from TRBV5-1 and TRBJ2-7; 9 bases align to TRBD1. Trimming cost V 5 bases and J 4 bases; bases outside gene matches: 10. The CDR3 covers 15 residues. CDR1 and CDR2 (germline): SGHRS, YFSETQ. The CDR3 DNA is TGCGCCAGCAGGGAACCGGGACAGGGAACGTACGAGCAGTACTTC. Protein: CASREPGQGTYEQYF.

This clone occurred a few times. The rearrangement uses TRBV19 and TRBJ2-6, with TRBD1 matching 7 bases. The CDR3 sequence is 15 residues long. Trimming removed 6 bases from V and 4 bases from J; junction bases left unmatched: 6. The germline V gene encodes CDR1 LNHDA and CDR2 SQIVND (reference sequence). The CDR3 sequence: CASSLTGVGANVLTF. The DNA of the CDR3 is TGTGCCAGTAGCCTTACAGGGGTAGGGGCCAACGTCCTGACTTTC. Variable domain in full (rest from reference TRBV19 and TRBJ2-6): DGGITQSPKYLFRKEGQNVTLSCEQNLNHDAMYWYRQDPGQGLRLIYYSQIVNDFQKGDIAEGYSVSREKKESFPLTVTSAQKNPTAFYLCASSLTGVGANVLTFGAGSRLTVL.

In DNA form, the CDR3 reads TGTGCCAGCAGCACTCGGGCTAGCGGGAGTGGGGAGCAGTTCTTC. Translation: CASSTRASGSGEQFF. This sequence joins TRBV3-1 (or the pseudogene TRBV3-2) and TRBJ2-1; 10 bases align to TRBD2. V gave up 5 bases and J gave up 10 bases; unmatched junction bases: 11. Germline loops: CDR1 LGHDT, CDR2 YNNKEL (reference sequence). This CDR3 is 15 amino acids long.

The DNA for the CDR3 is TGTGCCAGCAGCGGAGGACTAGCGGGGGTTTACGAGCAGTACTTC. Translated, it gives CASSGGLAGVYEQYF. The chain uses TRBV6-2 or TRBV6-3 and TRBJ2-7, with TRBD2 matching 13 bases. The V and J ends lost 6 bases and 4 bases, in that order; junction bases with no gene match: 6. Germline V gene sequence: CDR1 MNHEY, CDR2 SVGEGT. The CDR3 spans 15 residues.

V gene TRBV6-2 or TRBV6-3 combines with J gene TRBJ2-1; 10 nucleotides agree with TRBD2. The CDR3 length is 19 residues. Germline trimming cut 2 bases from V and 0 bases from J; bases unmatched to any gene: 10. Germline CDR1 and CDR2: MNHEY and SVGEGT. This CDR3 reads CASSYEETSGHFSYNEQFF. The DNA of the CDR3 is TGTGCCAGCAGTTACGAAGAGACTAGCGGGCACTTCTCCTACAATGAGCAGTTCTTC.

This chain uses TRBV9 with TRBJ2-4; 8 bases map to TRBD1. V shed 3 bases, J shed 1 base, and the junction held 3 bases outside the gene matches. Germline V lookup: CDR1 SGDLS, CDR2 YYNGEE. CDR3 length: 15 residues. This CDR3 is CASSERTGAKNIQYF. DNA of the CDR3: TGTGCCAGCAGCGAGCGGACAGGGGCCAAAAACATTCAGTACTTC.

This clone was detected once. The chain recombines TRBV7-9 with TRBJ2-1, with D tentatively TRBD2 (5 bases). V lost 2 bases, J lost 2 bases, and 13 bases lay in between. This CDR3 has 16 residues. Looked up from germline, CDR1 is SEHNR and CDR2 is FQNEAQ (reference sequence). The CDR3 spells CASSLSVGATYNEQFF. The DNA of the CDR3 is TGTGCCAGCAGCTTATCTGTGGGAGCCACCTACAATGAGCAGTTCTTC.

This clone was seen a single time. Written as DNA, the CDR3 is TGCAGCGTTAACCCCCCAGGGCGAAGTGAGCAGTTCTTC. It encodes CSVNPPGRSEQFF. The V call is TRBV29-1, the J call TRBJ2-1, with D perhaps TRBD1 (5 bases). In germline, CDR1 is SQVTM, CDR2 ANQGSEA. V was clipped by 5 bases and J by 9 bases, with 17 bases between them. The CDR3 loop spans 13 amino acids.

The CDR3 coding sequence is TGTGCCTATATGGGACAGAACTCCTACGAGCAGTACTTC. This encodes CAYMGQNSYEQYF. The chain uses TRBV30 and TRBJ2-7, with 7 bases fitting TRBD1. CDR3 size: 13 residues. J lost 0 bases, V lost 7 bases, and 6 bases had no gene match. Germline V gene lookup returns CDR1 GTSNPN and CDR2 SVGIG (reference sequence).

The chain has TRBV9 and TRBJ2-3; 7 bases are shared with TRBD1. This CDR3 spans 15 amino acids. Germline V gene sequence: CDR1 SGDLS, CDR2 YYNGEE. Germline trimming cut 3 bases from V and 2 bases from J; bases unmatched to any gene: 6. CDR3 nucleotides: TGTGCCAGCAGCGCTCCACAGGGGTACACAGATACGCAGTATTTT. This encodes CASSAPQGYTDTQYF.

The rearrangement uses TRBV29-1 and TRBJ2-2; D possibly corresponds to TRBD1 (6 bases). Trimming took off 6 bases at V and 0 bases at J, with 8 bases between the two ends. This CDR3 contains 13 residues. Germline CDR1 reads SQVTM; CDR2 reads ANQGSEA. The CDR3 protein is CSVGQTNTGELFF. CDR3 bases: TGCAGCGTCGGACAGACGAACACCGGGGAGCTGTTTTTT.

The table lists this clone with a few counts. The V gene is TRBV14, the J gene TRBJ1-1, with D uncertain. CDR1 SGHDN and CDR2 FVKESK come from the germline V gene. The CDR3 is 17 residues long. Between the trimmed V and J ends, which lost 6 bases and 1 base, there was a span of 21 bases. The CDR3 DNA sequence: TGTGCCAGCAGTTCCACTACATCACCGAGGCCGAACACTGAAGCTTTCTTT. This gives the protein CASSSTTSPRPNTEAFF.

This clone occurred once. CDR3: CASSLSGVHTGELFF. The CDR3 bases are TGTGCCAGCAGTTTAAGCGGGGTTCACACCGGGGAGCTGTTTTTT. The chain recombines TRBV5-6 with TRBJ2-2; TRBD2 matches at 7 bases. J lost 3 bases, V lost 5 bases, and 7 bases had no gene match. The CDR3 runs 15 residues. CDR1 SGHDT and CDR2 YYEEEE come from the germline V gene.

J is TRBJ2-7 and V is TRBV2, with 7 bases matching TRBD2. CDR3 length: 14 residues. The germline gives CDR1 SNHLY, CDR2 FYNNEI. The trim removed 9 bases at V and 7 bases at J, leaving 15 bases unmatched. CDR3 protein: CARGRDSRFGEQYF. The CDR3 DNA follows: TGTGCCAGAGGGAGGGACTCACGCTTCGGGGAGCAGTACTTC.

The rearrangement links TRBV19 to TRBJ1-4; 7 bases align to TRBD1. The J segment lost 4 bases and the V segment lost 3 bases, leaving 5 bases of the junction unmatched. Germline loops: CDR1 LNHDA, CDR2 SQIVND (reference sequence). The CDR3 sequence is 15 residues long. CDR3: CASSIPGTDNEKLFF. Here the CDR3 DNA reads TGTGCCAGTAGTATCCCCGGGACAGATAATGAAAAACTGTTTTTT.

This clone was seen once. The J gene is TRBJ1-5, the V gene TRBV12-3 or TRBV12-4, with a weak D call TRBD1 (5 bases). V was shortened by 4 bases and J by 6 bases, with 7 bases between the two germline ends. The CDR3 runs 12 residues. The CDR3 loop is CASSWTFQPQHF. Written as DNA, the CDR3 is TGTGCCAGCAGTTGGACATTTCAGCCCCAGCATTTT.

The rearrangement uses TRBV27 and TRBJ1-1; the D gene is possibly TRBD1 (5 bases). Trimming took off 6 bases at V and 6 bases at J, with 17 bases between the two ends. Germline V gene lookup returns CDR1 MNHEY and CDR2 SMNVEV (reference sequence). The CDR3 is made up of 14 amino acids. CDR3 bases: TGTGCCAGCAGCCCTCTGGGAGGGACGGCTGAAGCTTTCTTT. Translated, it gives CASSPLGGTAEAFF.

The chain is built from TRBV6-5 and TRBJ1-1; TRBD1 matches 8 bases. Germline V CDR1 and CDR2: MNHEY, SVGAGI. J was trimmed by 0 bases and V by 6 bases; bases with no gene match: 6. The CDR3 contains 15 residues. CDR3 sequence: CASRHSGQVNTEAFF. CDR3 coding DNA: TGTGCCAGCAGACATTCGGGACAGGTGAACACTGAAGCTTTCTTT.

The genes are TRBV5-6 and TRBJ2-5; a weak D match, TRBD2 (6 bases). CDR3 length equals 13 residues. Germline V gene sequence: CDR1 SGHDT, CDR2 YYEEEE. Trimming cost V 0 bases and J 5 bases, with 8 bases left between them. Here the CDR3 reads CASSLDAGETQYF. In DNA, the CDR3 is TGTGCCAGCAGCTTGGATGCGGGGGAGACCCAGTACTTC.

The chain joins TRBV14 to TRBJ2-5, with a tentative D call TRBD1 (5 bases). The CDR3 loop spans 14 amino acids. Germline V gene lookup returns CDR1 SGHDN and CDR2 FVKESK. V lost 0 bases and J lost 7, with 12 bases in between. The DNA for the CDR3 is TGTGCCAGCAGCCAAGAACGGGCTAGGGGGACCCAGTACTTC. It translates to CASSQERARGTQYF.

Of note for this clone: This sample also contains other DNA sequences that code for the same CDR3. This chain joins TRBV18 and TRBJ2-1; 13 positions agree with TRBD2. The CDR3 consists of 16 residues. Germline V lookup: CDR1 KGHSH, CDR2 LQKENI. V shed 3 bases and J 2 bases; nucleotides not matched to a gene: 1. The CDR3 DNA reads TGTGCCAGCTCACCGGGACTAGCGGGAACCTACAATGAGCAGTTCTTC. Translated: CASSPGLAGTYNEQFF.